This TCR beta chain appears in the sequencing data of a study of CXCR3-negative and CXCR3-positive naive CD8 T cells. All TRB cDNA libraries came from 5' RACE performed with UMI labels. TCRdb reprocessed the 5' RACE reads, with one entry per CDR3 protein and no DNA. The sample has some 5,400 distinct CDR3 sequences. A word on this clonotype: Its cognate antigen is unknown.

The CDR3 has 12 amino acids. From germline, CDR1 is SQVTM and CDR2 ANQGSEA. Study results and limitations: For CXCR3-positive naive cells, TRB CDR3s were more hydrophobic than those of CXCR3-negative naive cells.

The V and J genes are TRBV29-1 and TRBJ2-5; TCRdb names TRBD1, which stays unverified in the absence of DNA. Sequenced sample: naive CXCR3+ CD8+ T cells from blood. Subset defined: CD45RO-CCR7+CD27+CD95- naive CD8+ T cells expressing CXCR3 (TNR3+). The origin of this receptor is a human donor in good health. Some clones in this sample may be carry-over from other donors' samples. Here the CDR3 reads CSVRTGQETQYF.